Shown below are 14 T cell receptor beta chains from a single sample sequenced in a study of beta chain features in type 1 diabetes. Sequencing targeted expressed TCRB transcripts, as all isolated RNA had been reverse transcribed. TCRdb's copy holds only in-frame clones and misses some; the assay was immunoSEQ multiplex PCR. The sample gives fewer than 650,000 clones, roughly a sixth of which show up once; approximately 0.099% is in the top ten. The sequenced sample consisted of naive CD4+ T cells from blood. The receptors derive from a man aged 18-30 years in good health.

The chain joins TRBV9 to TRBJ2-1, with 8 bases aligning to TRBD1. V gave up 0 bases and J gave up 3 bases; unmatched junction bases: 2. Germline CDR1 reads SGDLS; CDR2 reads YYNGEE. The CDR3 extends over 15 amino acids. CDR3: CASSVGTGNYNEQFF. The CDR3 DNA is TGTGCCAGCAGCGTAGGGACAGGGAACTACAATGAGCAGTTCTTC.

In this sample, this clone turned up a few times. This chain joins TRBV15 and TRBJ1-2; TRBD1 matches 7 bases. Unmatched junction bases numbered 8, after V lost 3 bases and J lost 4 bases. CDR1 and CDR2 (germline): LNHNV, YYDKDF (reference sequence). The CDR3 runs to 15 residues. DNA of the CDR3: TGTGCCACCAGCAGCAGACGACAGGGCTTCTATGGCTACACCTTC. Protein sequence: CATSSRRQGFYGYTF.

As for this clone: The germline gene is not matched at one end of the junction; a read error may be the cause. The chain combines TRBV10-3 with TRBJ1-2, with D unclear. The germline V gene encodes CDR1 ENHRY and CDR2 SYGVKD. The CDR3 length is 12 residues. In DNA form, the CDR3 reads TGTGCCATCACTGAGCGACTCTATGGCTACACCTTC. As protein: CAITERLYGYTF.

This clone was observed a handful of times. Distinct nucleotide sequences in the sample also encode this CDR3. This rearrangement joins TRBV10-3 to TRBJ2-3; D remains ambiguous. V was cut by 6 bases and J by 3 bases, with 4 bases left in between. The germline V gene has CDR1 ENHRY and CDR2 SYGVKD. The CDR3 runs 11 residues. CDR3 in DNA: TGTGCCATCAGAGATACAGATACGCAGTATTTT. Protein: CAIRDTDTQYF.

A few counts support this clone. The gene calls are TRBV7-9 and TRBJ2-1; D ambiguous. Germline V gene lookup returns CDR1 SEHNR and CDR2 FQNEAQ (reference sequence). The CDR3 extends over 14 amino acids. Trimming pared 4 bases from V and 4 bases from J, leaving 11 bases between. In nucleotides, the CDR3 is TGTGCCAGCAGCTGGAGTTCAAGATACAATGAGCAGTTCTTC. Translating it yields CASSWSSRYNEQFF.

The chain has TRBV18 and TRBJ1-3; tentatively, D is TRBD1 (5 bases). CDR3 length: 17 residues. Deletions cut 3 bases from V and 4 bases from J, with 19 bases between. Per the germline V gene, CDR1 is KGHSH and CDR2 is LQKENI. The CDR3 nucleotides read TGTGCCAGCTCACCGGCAGGGCCGATCGGTTCCGGAAACACCATATATTTT. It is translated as CASSPAGPIGSGNTIYF. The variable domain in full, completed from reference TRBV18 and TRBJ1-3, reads NAGVMQNPRHLVRRRGQEARLRCSPMKGHSHVYWYRQLPEEGLKFMVYLQKENIIDESGMPKERFSAEFPKEGPSILRIQQVVRGDSAAYFCASSPAGPIGSGNTIYFGEGSWLTVV.

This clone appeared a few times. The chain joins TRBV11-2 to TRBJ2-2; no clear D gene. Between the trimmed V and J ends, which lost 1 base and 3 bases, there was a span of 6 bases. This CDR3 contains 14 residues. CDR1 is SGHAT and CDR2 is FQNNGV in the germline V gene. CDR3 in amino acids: CASSLVSHTGELFF. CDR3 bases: TGTGCCAGCAGCTTAGTGTCCCACACCGGGGAGCTGTTTTTT.

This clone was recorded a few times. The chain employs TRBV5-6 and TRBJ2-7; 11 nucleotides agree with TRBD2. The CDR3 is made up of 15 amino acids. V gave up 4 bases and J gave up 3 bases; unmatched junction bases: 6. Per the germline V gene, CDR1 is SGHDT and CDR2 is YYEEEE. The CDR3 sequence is CASSTGLAGFYEQYF. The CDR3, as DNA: TGTGCCAGCAGCACTGGACTAGCGGGCTTCTACGAGCAGTACTTC.

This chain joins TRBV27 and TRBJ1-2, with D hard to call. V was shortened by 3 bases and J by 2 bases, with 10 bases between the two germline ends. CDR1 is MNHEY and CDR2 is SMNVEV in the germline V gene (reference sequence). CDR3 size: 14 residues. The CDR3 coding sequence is TGTGCCAGCAGTTTTGCGGGAATGAACTATGGCTACACCTTC. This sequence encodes CASSFAGMNYGYTF.

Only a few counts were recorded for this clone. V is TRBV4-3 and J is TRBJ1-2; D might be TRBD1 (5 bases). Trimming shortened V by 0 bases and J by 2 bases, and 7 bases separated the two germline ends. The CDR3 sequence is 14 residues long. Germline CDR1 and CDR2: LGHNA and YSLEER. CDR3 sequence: CASSQETENYGYTF. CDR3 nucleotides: TGCGCCAGCAGCCAAGAGACAGAAAACTATGGCTACACCTTC.

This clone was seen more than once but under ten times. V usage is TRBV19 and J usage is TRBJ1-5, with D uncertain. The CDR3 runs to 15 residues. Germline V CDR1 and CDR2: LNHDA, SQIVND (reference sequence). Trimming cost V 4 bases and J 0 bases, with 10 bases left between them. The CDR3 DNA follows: TGTGCCAGTAGTAATGGACCCCATAGCAATCAGCCCCAGCATTTT. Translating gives CASSNGPHSNQPQHF.

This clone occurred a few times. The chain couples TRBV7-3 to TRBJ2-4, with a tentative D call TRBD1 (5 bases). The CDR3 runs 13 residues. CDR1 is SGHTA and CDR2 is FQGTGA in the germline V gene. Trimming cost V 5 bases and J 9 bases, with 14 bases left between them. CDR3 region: CASSLDSFGIQYF. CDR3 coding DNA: TGTGCCAGCAGCCTCGACAGTTTTGGCATTCAGTACTTC.

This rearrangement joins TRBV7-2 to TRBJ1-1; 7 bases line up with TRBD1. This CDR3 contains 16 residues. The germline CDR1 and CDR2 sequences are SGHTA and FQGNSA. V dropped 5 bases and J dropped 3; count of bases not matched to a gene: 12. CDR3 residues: CASSVTRGWKDTEAFF. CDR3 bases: TGTGCCAGCAGCGTAACCAGGGGGTGGAAGGACACTGAAGCTTTCTTT. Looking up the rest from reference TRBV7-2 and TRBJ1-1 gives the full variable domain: GAGVSQSPSNKVTEKGKDVELRCDPISGHTALYWYRQSLGQGLEFLIYFQGNSAPDKSGLPSDRFSAERTGGSVSTLTIQRTQQEDSAVYLCASSVTRGWKDTEAFFGQGTRLTVV.

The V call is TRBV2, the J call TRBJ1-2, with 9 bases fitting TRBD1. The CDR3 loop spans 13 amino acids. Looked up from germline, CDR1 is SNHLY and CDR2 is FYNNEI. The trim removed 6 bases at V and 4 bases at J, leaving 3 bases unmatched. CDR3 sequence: CASREDRGYGYTF. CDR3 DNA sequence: TGTGCCAGCAGAGAGGACAGGGGCTATGGCTACACCTTC.